These T cell receptor beta chains were read from a single sample in a study of blood T cell repertoires in COVID-19. Clones were read by immunoSEQ multiplex PCR, and TCRdb kept only the in-frame ones, dropping some. The sample lists 180,000 or so clones; about 91% were seen once. Sample: PBMCs or T cells enriched from blood (not recorded which). Receptors originate from a woman in her forties with acute COVID-19. CDR3s include the opening cysteine and the closing phenylalanine or tryptophan. D genes are given only for firm matches. The size of a clone is reported for some rows only, either as once, few or many, or as a class for expanded clones.

abundance: NA
v_gene: TRBV19
j_gene: TRBJ2-1
d_gene: TRBD2
CDR3aa: CASQIGGSGKNEQFF
CDR3nt: TGTGCCAGTCAAATAGGTGGTAGCGGGAAAAATGAGCAGTTCTTC

abundance: NA
v_gene: TRBV14
j_gene: TRBJ2-3
d_gene: TRBD1
CDR3aa: CASSPRTGGGGDTQYF
CDR3nt: TGTGCCAGCAGCCCCCGGACAGGGGGCGGAGGAGATACGCAGTATTTT

abundance: NA
v_gene: TRBV28
j_gene: TRBJ1-2
d_gene: NA
CDR3aa: CASSLGGEGVYGYTF
CDR3nt: TGTGCCAGCAGTCTGGGGGGGGAAGGAGTCTATGGCTACACCTTC

abundance: NA
v_gene: TRBV29-1
j_gene: TRBJ2-3
d_gene: NA
CDR3aa: CSVLDRPRLSSTDTQYF
CDR3nt: TGCAGCGTCTTAGACAGGCCTCGCCTCAGTAGCACAGATACGCAGTATTTT

abundance: NA
v_gene: TRBV4-1
j_gene: TRBJ1-2
d_gene: TRBD1
CDR3aa: CASSQDVTGDGYTF
CDR3nt: TGCGCCAGCAGCCAAGATGTGACAGGGGATGGCTACACCTTC

abundance: NA
v_gene: TRBV7-2
j_gene: TRBJ1-4
d_gene: TRBD1
CDR3aa: CASSLKGAGTNEKLFF
CDR3nt: TGTGCCAGCAGCTTAAAGGGGGCTGGAACTAATGAAAAACTGTTTTTT

abundance: NA
v_gene: TRBV30
j_gene: TRBJ1-4
d_gene: TRBD1
CDR3aa: CAWSLGTEATNEKLFF
CDR3nt: TGTGCCTGGAGCCTCGGGACAGAAGCAACTAATGAAAAACTGTTTTTT

abundance: NA
v_gene: TRBV11-2
j_gene: TRBJ2-3
d_gene: NA
CDR3aa: CASSTSRYTDTQYF
CDR3nt: TGTGCCAGCAGCACTTCCCGATACACAGATACGCAGTATTTT

abundance: NA
v_gene: TRBV28
j_gene: TRBJ1-2
d_gene: TRBD1
CDR3aa: CASSPQGGAYGYTF
CDR3nt: TGTGCCAGCAGCCCCCAAGGGGGCGCGTATGGCTACACCTTC

abundance: once
v_gene: TRBV7-3
j_gene: TRBJ1-5
d_gene: NA
CDR3aa: CASSNGVGQPQHF
CDR3nt: TGTGCCAGCTCAAACGGGGTAGGTCAGCCCCAGCATTTT

abundance: NA
v_gene: TRBV18
j_gene: TRBJ2-1
d_gene: NA
CDR3aa: CASSPWTSNNEQFF
CDR3nt: TGTGCCAGCTCACCTTGGACTTCGAACAATGAGCAGTTCTTC

abundance: NA
v_gene: TRBV27
j_gene: TRBJ2-5
d_gene: TRBD2
CDR3aa: CASISGGETQYF
CDR3nt: TGTGCCAGCATCTCCGGGGGGGAGACCCAGTACTTC

abundance: NA
v_gene: TRBV6-6
j_gene: TRBJ2-7
d_gene: NA
CDR3aa: CASSRGQGQWWGYEQYF
CDR3nt: TGTGCCAGCAGTCGAGGACAAGGACAGTGGTGGGGCTACGAGCAGTACTTC

abundance: NA
v_gene: TRBV3-1/TRBV3-2
j_gene: TRBJ1-4
d_gene: NA
CDR3aa: CASSPGAAGRKLFF
CDR3nt: TGTGCCAGCAGCCCCGGGGCGGCGGGGCGAAAACTGTTTTTT

abundance: NA
v_gene: TRBV5-1
j_gene: TRBJ2-3
d_gene: NA
CDR3aa: CASSLDRGPADTQYF
CDR3nt: TGCGCCAGCAGCTTGGACCGAGGTCCCGCAGATACGCAGTATTTT

abundance: NA
v_gene: TRBV7-2
j_gene: TRBJ2-3
d_gene: NA
CDR3aa: CASSPGQFPSTDTQYF
CDR3nt: TGTGCCAGCAGCCCCGGACAGTTCCCCAGCACAGATACGCAGTATTTT